The 28 T cell receptor beta chains presented below share a single source sample, sequenced in a study of cytomegalovirus exposure and HLA in healthy donors (dated by TCRdb to the late 2010s). The receptor library was made with the immunoSEQ multiplex PCR assay. A mixture of 60 forward primers for TCR Vbeta segments and 13 reverse primers for TCR Jbeta segments was used in the multiplex PCR. The table comes from immuneACCESS by way of TCRdb, which keeps in-frame sequences with V and J called. Part of the clones is missing from these tables; in studies checked, under half for an unresolved V gene and the rest for unknown reasons. This sample's table contains roughly 78,000 clones. In total, the top ten clones hold 4% to 5.5% of the sample. The sample was PBMCs. The receptors were gathered from a man aged 35 to 55 in good health and CMV-seronegative.

The chain uses TRBV4-1 and TRBJ2-1; D uncertain. The CDR3 covers 14 residues. CDR1 and CDR2 from the germline V gene are MGHRA and YSYEKL. V shed 4 bases and J shed 2 bases, with 9 bases lying between them. The CDR3 nucleotides are TGCGCCAGCAGCCGCGTTGAGGCCTACAATGAGCAGTTCTTC. This encodes CASSRVEAYNEQFF.

V gene TRBV10-2 combines with J gene TRBJ2-3, with 9 bases lining up with TRBD2. The junction had 5 bases not matched to a gene; V was cut back by 4 bases and J by 3 bases. CDR3 length: 15 residues. Germline V gene lookup returns CDR1 WSHSY and CDR2 SAAADI. CDR3 nucleotides: TGCGCCAGCAGTGCCCTTAGCGGGAGTACAGATACGCAGTATTTT. Protein product: CASSALSGSTDTQYF.

The chain joins TRBV4-1 to TRBJ2-3, with D unclear. Germline values: CDR1 MGHRA, CDR2 YSYEKL. Trimming shortened V by 0 bases and J by 0 bases, and 16 bases separated the two germline ends. CDR3 size: 18 residues. The CDR3 is CASSQESRRISSTDTQYF. The DNA of the CDR3 is TGCGCCAGCAGCCAAGAATCGCGCAGGATCTCTAGCACAGATACGCAGTATTTT.

Points on this clone: An end of the junction does not agree with germline; a read error may underlie this. Other DNA sequences within the sample encode an identical CDR3. CDR3 loop: CASSLVAGTGNTIYF. The CDR3 DNA is TGCGCCAGCAGCTTAGTCGCGGGCACTGGAAACACCATATATTTT. V is TRBV7-2 and J is TRBJ1-3; no clear D. The CDR3 totals 15 residues. Germline V gene lookup returns CDR1 SGHTA and CDR2 FQGNSA.

This rearrangement joins TRBV23-1 to TRBJ2-2; D is ambiguous. Being an ORF, TRBV23-1 has a function that is uncertain. The CDR3 is 11 amino acids. Between the trimmed V and J ends, which lost 5 bases and 9 bases, there was a span of 7 bases. CDR3 DNA: TGCGCCAGCAGTATTAGTAGGGAGCTGTTTTTT. Translation: CASSISRELFF.

The CDR3, as DNA: TGTGCCAGCAGCCAGGTAACTGAAGCTTTCTTT. Translated, it gives CASSQVTEAFF. This sequence joins TRBV7-2 and TRBJ1-1; D gene ambiguous. Trimming pared 5 bases from V and 5 bases from J, leaving 6 bases between. This CDR3 is built from 11 residues. The germline V gene has CDR1 SGHTA and CDR2 FQGNSA.

The chain combines TRBV9 with TRBJ1-1, with a tentative D call TRBD1 (5 bases). This CDR3 is 14 amino acids long. In germline, CDR1 is SGDLS, CDR2 YYNGEE. Trimming left V 2 bases short and J 5 bases short, with 13 bases between. The CDR3 here is CASSVKSGNTEAFF. CDR3 sequence (DNA): TGTGCCAGCAGCGTGAAATCAGGGAATACTGAAGCTTTCTTT.

The chain joins TRBV7-8 to TRBJ2-1, with 8 bases identical to TRBD1. Germline V gene lookup returns CDR1 SGHVS and CDR2 FQNEAQ. Losses at the gene ends were 5 bases for V and 0 bases for J; bases not matched to a gene: 6. The CDR3 sequence is 16 residues long. CDR3 coding DNA: TGTGCCAGCAGCAACAGGGGGTTGAGCTCCTACAATGAGCAGTTCTTC. Its translation: CASSNRGLSSYNEQFF.

The chain links TRBV28 to TRBJ2-7, with TRBD1 as a possible D gene (6 bases). Trimming cost V 2 bases and J 6 bases, with 14 bases left between them. Per the germline V gene, CDR1 is MDHEN and CDR2 is SYDVKM. This CDR3 is 14 amino acids long. CDR3 in amino acids: CASSLGSVGGEQYF. The DNA of the CDR3 is TGTGCCAGCAGTTTAGGCTCAGTAGGGGGCGAGCAGTACTTC.

A remark on this clone: Other DNA sequences from this sample encode an identical CDR3 as well. The rearrangement uses TRBV10-3 and TRBJ1-1; 8 bases align to TRBD1. The trim removed 11 bases at V and 3 bases at J, leaving 5 bases unmatched. The CDR3 has 12 amino acids. Germline V lookup: CDR1 ENHRY, CDR2 SYGVKD. The CDR3 region is CASTGVDTEAFF. In DNA form, the CDR3 reads TGTGCCTCGACAGGGGTTGACACTGAAGCTTTCTTT.

The genes are TRBV28 and TRBJ2-3; 7 positions match TRBD2. The CDR3 is 15 residues long. Germline CDR1 MDHEN, CDR2 SYDVKM. V shed 3 bases, J shed 1 base, and the junction held 4 bases outside the gene matches. For the CDR3, the DNA is TGTGCCAGCAGTTTTCTCGCGGGGGGCACAGATACGCAGTATTTT. Translating it yields CASSFLAGGTDTQYF.

The chain links TRBV5-4 to TRBJ2-3; 10 bases are a match to TRBD2. This CDR3 spans 16 amino acids. Germline loops: CDR1 SGHNT, CDR2 YYREEE (reference sequence). After removal of 3 bases from V and 2 bases from J, the junction contained 6 bases not matched to a gene. The CDR3 DNA reads TGTGCCAGCAGCTCAAAGCGGGGGGGCCACACAGATACGCAGTATTTT. It is translated as CASSSKRGGHTDTQYF.

The V gene is TRBV5-6, the J gene TRBJ2-2; perhaps TRBD2 as D (5 bases). The germline V and J ends were trimmed by 0 bases and 5 bases, with 8 bases remaining between them. CDR1 is SGHDT, CDR2 YYEEEE, per germline. The CDR3 has 14 amino acids. The CDR3: CASSLEPGTGELFF. The CDR3 DNA follows: TGTGCCAGCAGCTTGGAGCCGGGGACCGGGGAGCTGTTTTTT.

The chain employs TRBV6-6 and TRBJ2-7, with D perhaps TRBD1 (6 bases). The germline CDR1 and CDR2 sequences are MNHNY and SVGAGI (reference sequence). This CDR3 is built from 13 residues. Trimming stripped 2 bases from V and 3 bases from J, with 8 bases between. For the CDR3, the DNA is TGTGCCAGCAGTTACAGGGGGTTCTACGAGCAGTACTTC. Its translation is CASSYRGFYEQYF.

The chain has TRBV11-3 and TRBJ1-1; 7 bases map to TRBD1. CDR3 size: 14 residues. V gave up 5 bases and J gave up 1 base; unmatched junction bases: 4. CDR1 is SGHNT, CDR2 YENEEA, per germline. The CDR3 nucleotides read TGTGCCAGCAGCCGGGACAGCTGGAACACTGAAGCTTTCTTT. Its protein is CASSRDSWNTEAFF.

This chain links TRBV7-9 with TRBJ2-2; TRBD1 might be the D (6 bases). CDR1 and CDR2 from the germline V gene are SEHNR and FQNEAQ (reference sequence). The CDR3 is 15 amino acids. Deletions cut 5 bases from V and 4 bases from J, with 14 bases between. DNA of the CDR3: TGTGCCAGCAGCCTGACGGGACAAATCACCGGGGAGCTGTTTTTT. It translates to CASSLTGQITGELFF.

The chain couples TRBV19 to TRBJ2-1; D ambiguous. From germline, CDR1 is LNHDA and CDR2 SQIVND (reference sequence). Trimming took 6 bases from V and 3 from J, leaving 21 bases between them. The CDR3 loop spans 17 amino acids. The CDR3 DNA follows: TGTGCCAGTAGCAGCCTAACTACTACCGAGAACTACAATGAGCAGTTCTTC. Amino acids: CASSSLTTTENYNEQFF.

The chain combines TRBV19 with TRBJ2-5, with 7 nucleotides matching TRBD2. Trimming at V came to 3 bases and at J to 0 bases, leaving 10 bases not matched to a gene. The CDR3 sequence is 17 residues long. CDR1 LNHDA and CDR2 SQIVND come from the germline V gene (reference sequence). The CDR3 DNA follows: TGTGCCAGTAGTATCCCCGGGGGAGGGCCGAACCAAGAGACCCAGTACTTC. Its translation: CASSIPGGGPNQETQYF.

DNA for the CDR3: TGTGCCAGCAGTGACTCTGGGGAGTTTATGCGTGGCTACACCTTC. Translation gives CASSDSGEFMRGYTF. The chain uses TRBV6-4 and TRBJ1-2, with D unclear. This CDR3 spans 15 amino acids. Deletions cut 0 bases from V and 7 bases from J, with 15 bases between. Germline V lookup: CDR1 MRHNA, CDR2 SNTAGT.

The chain carries TRBV6-1 and TRBJ1-2, with D maybe TRBD1 (5 bases). The V and J ends lost 1 base and 0 bases respectively, with 9 bases between them. This CDR3 has 15 amino acids. The germline V gene has CDR1 MNHNS and CDR2 SASEGT. For the CDR3, the DNA is TGTGCCAGCAGTGAAGTCGGGGGAGCTAACTATGGCTACACCTTC. Translated, it gives CASSEVGGANYGYTF.

This CDR3 is CASSECECDRGRTTEAFF. The CDR3 region has the DNA TGTGCCAGCAGTGAATGCGAATGCGACAGGGGGAGGACCACTGAAGCTTTCTTT. The V call is TRBV6-1, the J call TRBJ1-1; TRBD1 matches 9 bases. In germline, CDR1 is MNHNS, CDR2 SASEGT. V dropped 2 bases and J dropped 4; count of bases not matched to a gene: 14. CDR3 length equals 18 residues.

The CDR3 nucleotides read TGTGCCAGCAGCTTAGACAGGAGCTCCTACGAGCAGTACTTC. This encodes CASSLDRSSYEQYF. The V call is TRBV7-2, the J call TRBJ2-7, with D possibly TRBD1 on 5 matching bases. V was pared by 1 base and J by 0 bases, with 7 bases between. This CDR3 region has 14 residues. CDR1 is SGHTA and CDR2 is FQGNSA in the germline V gene.

The rearrangement uses TRBV7-2 and TRBJ2-7; D ambiguous. There are 14 residues in the CDR3. The germline gives CDR1 SGHTA, CDR2 FQGNSA. V lost 1 base, J lost 2 bases, and 9 bases lay in between. The CDR3 loop is CASSLGLYPYEQYF. The CDR3 DNA is TGTGCCAGCAGCTTAGGACTTTACCCCTACGAGCAGTACTTC.

The rearrangement joins TRBV5-1 to TRBJ2-1; 12 bases are shared with TRBD2. V was pared by 1 base and J by 4 bases, with 6 bases of the junction left unmatched. The germline V gene has CDR1 SGHRS and CDR2 YFSETQ. The CDR3 sequence is 17 residues long. CDR3 coding DNA: TGCGCCAGCAGCTTGATCGGGGGGACTAGCGGGTACAATGAGCAGTTCTTC. Protein sequence: CASSLIGGTSGYNEQFF.

This sequence joins TRBV29-1 and TRBJ2-5, with 12 bases aligning to TRBD2. The CDR3 runs to 15 residues. V gave up 2 bases and J gave up 11 bases; unmatched junction bases: 12. CDR1 and CDR2 from the germline V gene are SQVTM and ANQGSEA. The CDR3 nucleotides read TGCAGCGTTGAAACTGGGCTAGCGGGAGGGCGGGAGCAGTACTTC. It encodes CSVETGLAGGREQYF.

The CDR3 coding sequence is TGTGCCAGCAGCACAGGGCCCGATTACAATGAGCAGTTCTTC. Protein sequence: CASSTGPDYNEQFF. V gene TRBV9 combines with J gene TRBJ2-1; D is possibly TRBD1 (6 bases). The CDR3 sequence is 14 residues long. Trimming left V 4 bases short and J 4 bases short, with 12 bases between. CDR1 is SGDLS, CDR2 YYNGEE, per germline.

The chain has TRBV27 and TRBJ1-5, with TRBD1 matching 8 bases. V gave up 0 bases and J gave up 2 bases; unmatched junction bases: 9. This CDR3 contains 18 residues. The germline CDR1 and CDR2 sequences are MNHEY and SMNVEV (reference sequence). CDR3 sequence: CASSLSPTGASGNQPQHF. CDR3 bases: TGTGCCAGCAGTTTATCCCCGACAGGGGCAAGTGGCAATCAGCCCCAGCATTTT.

The chain uses TRBV30 and TRBJ1-4; D gene unclear. Germline CDR1 GTSNPN, CDR2 SVGIG (reference sequence). This CDR3 region has 14 residues. V lost 0 bases, J lost 6 bases, and 11 bases lay in between. CDR3 bases: TGTGCCTGGAGTGTTAATACGGGAGATGAAAAACTGTTTTTT. It encodes CAWSVNTGDEKLFF.